These 22 T cell receptor beta chains originate from one sample sequenced in a study of OX40 agonist ivuxolimab in advanced cancers. TCRdb's table, derived via immunoSEQ multiplex PCR, lists solely in-frame clones and lacks some. This sample has under 15,000 clones, with around four fifths found just once. The input for sequencing was CD4+ or CD8+ T cells sorted from blood, taken in a trial of the OX40 agonist ivuxolimab. These receptors were collected from an adult with an advanced solid tumor such as melanoma, head and neck, liver or kidney cancer.

This clone is medium-sized within its sample. The CDR3 spells CASSVVGGIPYGYTF. The CDR3 DNA sequence: TGTGCCAGCAGCGTAGTTGGGGGGATTCCCTATGGCTACACCTTC. The V gene is TRBV7-2, the J gene TRBJ1-2; TRBD1 is a possible D gene (5 bases). Deletions cut 5 bases from V and 4 bases from J, with 17 bases between. The CDR3 extends over 15 amino acids. Germline V gene lookup returns CDR1 SGHTA and CDR2 FQGNSA.

This clone was recorded once. The chain couples TRBV5-1 to TRBJ2-7, with TRBD2 matching over 11 bases. CDR1 and CDR2 from the germline V gene are SGHRS and YFSETQ. V lost 1 base, J lost 3 bases, and 0 bases stayed unmatched. The CDR3 extends over 14 amino acids. The CDR3 loop reads CASSLTSGSYEQYF. The DNA of the CDR3 is TGCGCCAGCAGCTTGACTAGCGGGAGCTACGAGCAGTACTTC.

Of note for this clone: The junction differs from germline at one of its ends, possibly a read error. The chain couples TRBV29-1 to TRBJ1-1; D is unclear. Germline CDR1 and CDR2: SQVTM and ANQGSEA. The CDR3 is 11 amino acids. The CDR3 sequence: CSVEVNTEAFF. The CDR3 DNA reads as TGCAGCGTGGAAGTGAACACTGAAGCTTTCTTT.

This clone was counted only a few times. The gene calls are TRBV27 and TRBJ1-5; D possibly corresponds to TRBD1 (5 bases). This CDR3 contains 13 residues. With 3 bases removed from V and 3 bases from J, the gap between germline ends came to 6 bases. Germline V gene sequence: CDR1 MNHEY, CDR2 SMNVEV (reference sequence). The CDR3 DNA is TGTGCCAGCAGTTTCAGGGACAATCAGCCCCAGCATTTT. Its translation: CASSFRDNQPQHF.

The CDR3 nucleotides are TGTGCCAGCAGCTTGGGGCAGTTATCCACCGGGGAGCTGTTTTTT. Translating gives CASSLGQLSTGELFF. The genes are TRBV5-6 and TRBJ2-2; no definite D call. Germline-derived CDR1 and CDR2 are SGHDT and YYEEEE. Between the trimmed V and J ends, which lost 0 bases and 4 bases, there was a span of 10 bases. The CDR3 has 15 amino acids.

The J gene is TRBJ2-3, the V gene TRBV18; 7 bases are a match to TRBD2. There are 15 residues in the CDR3. V lost 4 bases to trimming and J lost 3 bases; unmatched junction nucleotides: 7. The germline V gene encodes CDR1 KGHSH and CDR2 LQKENI. CDR3 protein: CASSRGSGRTDTQYF. The CDR3 DNA reads as TGTGCCAGCTCACGGGGATCCGGGAGGACAGATACGCAGTATTTT.

The rearrangement uses TRBV9 and TRBJ2-1, with 7 bases identical to TRBD1. The CDR3 length is 15 residues. J was trimmed by 3 bases and V by 3 bases; bases with no gene match: 6. The germline CDR1 and CDR2 sequences are SGDLS and YYNGEE. The CDR3 DNA follows: TGTGCCAGCAGCGAAATGGGGACAGTCTACAATGAGCAGTTCTTC. It translates to CASSEMGTVYNEQFF.

The V gene is TRBV2, the J gene TRBJ2-7, with unresolved D. V was pared by 4 bases and J by 4 bases, with 8 bases between. The CDR3 spans 12 residues. CDR1 is SNHLY and CDR2 is FYNNEI in the germline V gene. The CDR3 loop reads CASSGVGYEQYV. In DNA, the CDR3 is TGTGCCAGCAGTGGGGTAGGGTACGAGCAGTACGTC.

V gene TRBV7-9 combines with J gene TRBJ1-1; tentative D call: TRBD1 (5 bases). The CDR3 spans 17 residues. V was cut by 7 bases and J by 5 bases, with 26 bases left in between. Germline CDR1 reads SEHNR; CDR2 reads FQNEAQ (reference sequence). The CDR3 spells CASIHLTRVRKWTEAFF. The CDR3, as DNA: TGTGCCAGCATCCATTTGACCAGGGTACGGAAGTGGACTGAAGCTTTCTTT. The variable domain in full, with the rest retrieved from reference TRBV7-9 and TRBJ1-1, is DTGVSQNPRHKITKRGQNVTFRCDPISEHNRLYWYRQTLGQGPEFLTYFQNEAQLEKSRLLSDRFSAERPKGSFSTLEIQRTEQGDSAMYLCASIHLTRVRKWTEAFFGQGTRLTVV.

This clone was recorded only once. The rearrangement links TRBV27 to TRBJ1-2; no clear D gene. The V end was cut by 2 bases, the J end by 4 bases, with 17 bases between. The CDR3 totals 16 residues. CDR1 MNHEY and CDR2 SMNVEV come from the germline V gene (reference sequence). The CDR3 loop is CASSLVVGSPSYGYTF. CDR3 nucleotides: TGTGCCAGCAGTTTAGTTGTAGGGAGCCCTAGCTATGGCTACACCTTC.

V usage is TRBV28 and J usage is TRBJ2-7, with 7 bases that match TRBD2. CDR3 length: 14 amino acids. In germline, CDR1 is MDHEN, CDR2 SYDVKM. The J segment lost 2 bases and the V segment lost 2 bases, leaving 3 bases of the junction unmatched. In DNA, the CDR3 is TGTGCCAGCAGTTTACGGGGGAGGGCCTACGAGCAGTACTTC. Protein product: CASSLRGRAYEQYF.

This clone was counted once. This rearrangement joins TRBV9 to TRBJ2-1, with no clear D. Trimming took off 0 bases at V and 4 bases at J, with 17 bases between the two ends. The CDR3 is made up of 17 amino acids. Germline values: CDR1 SGDLS, CDR2 YYNGEE. The CDR3 loop is CASSVARAGPTYNEQFF. The CDR3 DNA follows: TGTGCCAGCAGCGTAGCTAGGGCAGGCCCGACTTACAATGAGCAGTTCTTC.

The chain has TRBV11-2 and TRBJ1-2, with TRBD1 matching over 9 bases. In germline, CDR1 is SGHAT, CDR2 FQNNGV. V lost 3 bases and J lost 3; bases outside the gene matches: 8. The CDR3 has 16 residues. Here the CDR3 DNA reads TGTGCCAGCAGCTTGGGGCCACAGGGGGCGTACTATGGCTACACCTTC. Protein: CASSLGPQGAYYGYTF.

Comment on this clone: One end of the junction fails to match germline, which may point to a read error. CDR3 sequence reads: CAGSLGQGFRTEAFF. In nucleotides, the CDR3 is TGTGCCGGCAGTTTAGGACAGGGTTTTCGCACTGAAGCTTTCTTT. The rearrangement uses TRBV28 and TRBJ1-1; 8 bases line up with TRBD1. Germline V CDR1 and CDR2: MDHEN, SYDVKM. The CDR3 length is 15 residues.

The chain joins TRBV6-1 to TRBJ2-7; TRBD1 matches 7 bases. The CDR3 runs 15 residues. CDR1 MNHNS and CDR2 SASEGT come from the germline V gene. V shed 1 base and J 4 bases; nucleotides not matched to a gene: 7. CDR3 residues: CASSEGSFRGYEQYV. The CDR3 DNA is TGTGCCAGCAGTGAAGGGTCTTTCAGGGGGTACGAGCAGTACGTC.

This clone was detected once. The chain combines TRBV11-3 with TRBJ2-7; 7 bases match TRBD2. The CDR3 extends over 18 amino acids. Per the germline V gene, CDR1 is SGHNT and CDR2 is YENEEA. Trimming at V came to 4 bases and at J to 0 bases, leaving 15 bases not matched to a gene. CDR3 DNA: TGTGCCAGCAGCTCCGAGCCCCAACTAGCGCTGAGCTCCTACGAGCAGTACGTC. It codes for CASSSEPQLALSSYEQYV.

The gene calls are TRBV27 and TRBJ1-6, with D hard to call. The V end lost 6 bases, the J end lost 1 base, and 10 bases lay between the germline ends. This CDR3 contains 15 residues. Germline V gene lookup returns CDR1 MNHEY and CDR2 SMNVEV (reference sequence). The CDR3 nucleotides are TGTGCCAGCAGACTAGAAGGGTCCTATAATTCACCCCTCCACTTT. It translates to CASRLEGSYNSPLHF.

The chain has TRBV5-1 and TRBJ2-1, with 9 bases identical to TRBD1. V was pared by 4 bases and J by 1 base, with 6 bases of the junction left unmatched. CDR1 SGHRS and CDR2 YFSETQ come from the germline V gene. The CDR3 is 16 amino acids. CDR3 sequence reads: CASSPRQGGSYNEQFF. CDR3 DNA sequence: TGCGCCAGCAGCCCCCGACAGGGGGGTTCCTACAATGAGCAGTTCTTC.

This chain connects TRBV27 to TRBJ2-3; no firm D call. Per germline, CDR1 MNHEY and CDR2 SMNVEV (reference sequence). Trimming pared 1 base from V and 2 bases from J, leaving 10 bases between. This CDR3 contains 15 residues. CDR3 sequence reads: CASSLFAGYTDTQYF. The CDR3 bases are TGTGCCAGCAGTTTATTTGCTGGCTACACAGATACGCAGTATTTT.

The chain has TRBV21-1 and TRBJ2-7; the table's D call, TRBD1, has no DNA check behind it. TRBV21-1 is marked as a pseudogene. The CDR3 covers 15 residues. The CDR3 reads CASSSHSTGSYEQYF. The DNA of the CDR3 is TGTGCCAGCAGTTCCCACTCGACAGGGAGCTACGAGCAGTACTTC.

Only a few counts were recorded for this clone. J is TRBJ2-3 and V is TRBV27, with D uncertain. Germline CDR1 MNHEY, CDR2 SMNVEV (reference sequence). The CDR3 has 16 amino acids. Deletions cut 8 bases from V and 0 bases from J, with 18 bases between. The CDR3 loop reads CASRAPGASSTDTQYF. CDR3 DNA: TGTGCCAGCCGAGCCCCTGGCGCCTCTAGCACAGATACGCAGTATTTT.

The V and J genes are TRBV9 and TRBJ2-1; D not resolved. The CDR3 loop spans 13 amino acids. Germline CDR1 is SGDLS and CDR2 is YYNGEE. Trimming shortened V by 0 bases and J by 8 bases, and 9 bases separated the two germline ends. CDR3 region: CASSVDMGDEQFF. The CDR3 DNA sequence: TGTGCCAGCAGCGTAGATATGGGCGATGAGCAGTTCTTC.